One sample yielded the 5 T cell receptor beta chains listed below, sequenced in a study of spatial heterogeneity in lung cancer. The time point: sample taken at primary tumor resection. Whole RNA was taken from tumor, nontumor lung or frozen PBMC; it was then sequenced unsorted. Each CDR3 protein is one row after TCRdb ran MiXCR on the 5' RACE reads. The repertoire holds tens of thousands of distinct CDR3 sequences, 4% to 6% seen once, with around 26% in the top ten. This sample comprised PBMCs, obtained at surgery. The receptor source for this set is a female donor with early-stage non-small cell lung cancer.

The chain links TRBV2 to TRBJ2-5, with D perhaps matching TRBD1 (6 bases). The CDR3 contains 14 residues. Trimming removed 8 bases at V and 5 bases at J, with 18 bases between. From germline, CDR1 is SNHLY and CDR2 FYNNEI. The CDR3 protein is CASSREQGGETQYF. The CDR3 DNA reads TGTGCCAGCTCTCGAGAACAGGGCGGGGAGACCCAGTACTTC.

V and J are TRBV5-1 and TRBJ1-2, with 8 nucleotides matching TRBD1. Germline V gene sequence: CDR1 SGHRS, CDR2 YFSETQ. J lost 3 bases, V lost 4 bases, and 5 bases had no gene match. The CDR3 contains 14 residues. CDR3: CASSVTGEDYGYTF. CDR3 DNA sequence: TGCGCCAGCAGCGTGACAGGGGAAGACTATGGCTACACCTTC. Based on the CDR3 plus reference TRBV5-1 and TRBJ1-2, the full variable domain is KAGVTQTPRYLIKTRGQQVTLSCSPISGHRSVSWYQQTPGQGLQFLFEYFSETQRNKGNFPGRFSGRQFSNSRSEMNVSTLELGDSALYLCASSVTGEDYGYTFGSGTRLTVV.

This clonotype was seen at least ten times. V usage is TRBV4-3 and J usage is TRBJ2-1, with D perhaps matching TRBD1 or TRBD2 (5 bases each). Germline CDR1 and CDR2: LGHNA and YSLEER. Trimming stripped 7 bases from V and 7 bases from J, with 20 bases between. CDR3 size: 15 residues. In nucleotides, the CDR3 is TGCGCCAGCACCCTTGGGGCTCCCCGAGGGAATGAGCAGTTCTTC. Its translation is CASTLGAPRGNEQFF.

This clonotype came up many times. V is TRBV12-3 or TRBV12-4 and J is TRBJ2-5, with D unresolved. The CDR3 sequence is 13 residues long. Trimming removed 4 bases from V and 9 bases from J, with 15 bases in between. As DNA, the CDR3 is TGTGCCAGCAGTTCGGGCCCGAGTCGGGCCCAGTACTTC. This translates into CASSSGPSRAQYF.

In this sample, this clonotype turned up many times. The rearrangement joins TRBV7-9 to TRBJ2-5; D unresolved. CDR3 size: 11 residues. Per germline, CDR1 SEHNR and CDR2 FQNEAQ (reference sequence). Trimming pared 6 bases from V and 5 bases from J, leaving 7 bases between. This CDR3 is CASSQQETQYF. CDR3 sequence (DNA): TGTGCCAGCAGTCAACAGGAGACCCAGTACTTC.